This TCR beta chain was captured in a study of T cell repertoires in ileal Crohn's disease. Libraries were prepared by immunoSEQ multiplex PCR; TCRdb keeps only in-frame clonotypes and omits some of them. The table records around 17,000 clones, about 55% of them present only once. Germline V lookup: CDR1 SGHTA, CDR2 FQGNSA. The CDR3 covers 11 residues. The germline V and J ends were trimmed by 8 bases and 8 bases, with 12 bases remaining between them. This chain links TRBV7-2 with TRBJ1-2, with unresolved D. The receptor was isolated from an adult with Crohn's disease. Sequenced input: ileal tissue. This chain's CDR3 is CASRPPGGYTF. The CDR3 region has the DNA TGTGCCAGCCGTCCGCCCGGGGGCTACACCTTC.